One sample yielded the 20 T cell receptor beta chains listed below, sequenced in a study of blood T cells in healthy people across ages (dated by TCRdb to between 2014 and 2017). Libraries were constructed by 5' RACE. The sequencer was an Illumina HiSeq 2500. A second PCR of roughly 7 to 11 cycles was run with a J-beta primer mix and a sample-barcoded 5' primer. The raw public data were reprocessed by TCRdb itself: fastp quality trimming at Q25, MiXCR clonotype calling, in-frame beta chains only. Entries that share a CDR3 protein sequence are merged under the most common genes and DNA. The sample records about 2 million distinct CDR3 sequences, approximately 50% of which are singletons. The ten largest clones add up to 2.1% of the sample. Sample: blood. The receptors derive from a woman in her 40s in good health.

The chain is built from TRBV20-1 and TRBJ2-5, with 7 positions matching TRBD1. Unmatched junction bases numbered 10, after V lost 4 bases and J lost 2 bases. CDR1 is DFQATT and CDR2 is SNEGSKA in the germline V gene (reference sequence). The CDR3 consists of 15 residues. CDR3 DNA: TGCAGTGCTAACCGACCTCAGGGGGTGCAAGAGACCCAGTACTTC. Its translation is CSANRPQGVQETQYF.

This clonotype was counted a few times. This sequence joins TRBV7-2 and TRBJ2-3, with 10 bases lining up with TRBD1. The CDR3 loop spans 14 amino acids. V gave up 8 bases and J gave up 3 bases; unmatched junction bases: 5. Germline V gene lookup returns CDR1 SGHTA and CDR2 FQGNSA. The CDR3 DNA is TGTGCCAGCGGGGACAGGGGAGGGACAGATACGCAGTATTTT. It encodes CASGDRGGTDTQYF.

The J gene is TRBJ2-5, the V gene TRBV25-1; possible D gene TRBD2, 5 bases. The V end was cut by 0 bases, the J end by 5 bases, with 10 bases between. Germline CDR1 reads MGHDK; CDR2 reads SYGVNS. CDR3 length equals 14 residues. The CDR3 is CASSEYLALETQYF. Here the CDR3 DNA reads TGTGCCAGCAGTGAATACCTAGCATTGGAGACCCAGTACTTC.

This clonotype has only a few counts. The rearrangement uses TRBV7-6 and TRBJ1-2, with a possible D match to TRBD1 (5 bases). Germline V CDR1 and CDR2: SGHVS, FNYEAQ. V was trimmed by 6 bases and J by 8 bases, leaving 19 bases between them. The CDR3 runs 14 residues. CDR3 bases: TGTGCCAGCAGTCCCAGGGACCTGGGGCGCGGCTACACCTTC. Translation: CASSPRDLGRGYTF.

The chain links TRBV11-3 to TRBJ2-1; D unresolved. Deletions cut 8 bases from V and 3 bases from J, with 11 bases between. The CDR3 is 13 residues long. Germline V gives CDR1 SGHNT, CDR2 YENEEA. The CDR3 region is CASAQRGYNEQFF. The CDR3 bases are TGTGCCAGCGCCCAGAGAGGCTACAATGAGCAGTTCTTC.

This chain uses TRBV7-2 with TRBJ2-3, with 8 bases aligning to TRBD2. J lost 2 bases, V lost 4 bases, and 11 bases had no gene match. CDR1 and CDR2 from the germline V gene are SGHTA and FQGNSA. The CDR3 is 17 amino acids. As DNA, the CDR3 is TGTGCCAGCAGCTCAAGGTCTAGCGGGTATATCACAGATACGCAGTATTTT. This gives the protein CASSSRSSGYITDTQYF.

The chain couples TRBV28 to TRBJ2-7; 7 nucleotides match TRBD2. V dropped 10 bases and J dropped 2; count of bases not matched to a gene: 11. The V gene's germline CDR1 is MDHEN and CDR2 SYDVKM. This CDR3 region has 14 residues. The CDR3 region is CAIRGVLVPYEQYF. The CDR3 region has the DNA TGTGCCATCCGGGGGGTACTGGTCCCCTACGAGCAGTACTTC.

This clonotype was observed a single time. Mismatch with germline at one junction end may stem from a read error. The V call is TRBV12-3 or TRBV12-4, the J call TRBJ2-3; a possible D gene is TRBD2 (5 bases). This CDR3 is 20 amino acids long. The chain's CDR3 is CASSLLRGYKPNQSRDTQYF. The CDR3, as DNA: TGTGCCAGCAGTTTACTTCGGGGATACAAGCCCAACCAAAGCAGAGATACGCAGTATTTT.

This clonotype was seen only a few times. The gene calls are TRBV28 and TRBJ2-5, with a weak D call TRBD1 (6 bases). The CDR3 loop spans 15 amino acids. V was clipped by 8 bases and J by 5 bases, with 21 bases between them. Per the germline V gene, CDR1 is MDHEN and CDR2 is SYDVKM. CDR3 loop: CASCVGPGDGETQYF. CDR3 in DNA: TGTGCCAGCTGCGTGGGGCCAGGGGATGGTGAGACCCAGTACTTC. The whole variable domain, filled in from reference TRBV28 and TRBJ2-5, reads DVKVTQSSRYLVKRTGEKVFLECVQDMDHENMFWYRQDPGLGLRLIYFSYDVKMKEKGDIPEGYSVSREKKERFSLILESASTNQTSMYLCASCVGPGDGETQYFGPGTRLLVL.

The rearrangement joins TRBV21-1 to TRBJ2-3; TRBD1 was called by the table and not checked on the DNA. TRBV21-1 counts as a pseudogene. The CDR3 loop spans 16 amino acids. The CDR3 coding sequence is TGTGCCAGCAGCAAAGATAGGGGATCTTTCACAGATACGCAGTATTTT. It translates to CASSKDRGSFTDTQYF.

The CDR3 region is CASSLDLGGLTNQPQHF. CDR3 nucleotides: TGTGCCAGCAGTTTAGATCTGGGGGGCCTAACCAATCAGCCCCAGCATTTT. The chain joins TRBV12-3 or TRBV12-4 to TRBJ1-5, with D tentatively TRBD1 (6 bases). The CDR3 sequence is 17 residues long. The ends were cut back, 1 base at V and 3 bases at J, with 16 bases in the middle.

This clonotype was seen a few times. The rearrangement links TRBV20-1 to TRBJ2-7; TRBD1 agrees at 7 bases. The CDR3 contains 15 residues. In germline, CDR1 is DFQATT, CDR2 SNEGSKA (reference sequence). V gave up 0 bases and J gave up 0 bases; unmatched junction bases: 5. DNA for the CDR3: TGCAGTGCTAGAGATGGGGACAGAGTCTCCTACGAGCAGTACTTC. Protein sequence: CSARDGDRVSYEQYF.

In its sample, this clonotype was seen a few times. V is TRBV27 and J is TRBJ2-3; 9 positions agree with TRBD1. The ends lost 1 base at V and 5 bases at J; junction bases unmatched: 10. Germline assignment: CDR1 MNHEY and CDR2 SMNVEV (reference sequence). The CDR3 sequence is 17 residues long. The DNA of the CDR3 is TGTGCCAGCAGTTTATTGGGACAGGGCATGGGGAGAGATACGCAGTATTTT. This gives the protein CASSLLGQGMGRDTQYF.

The chain uses TRBV9 and TRBJ2-5; possibly TRBD2 for D (5 bases). This CDR3 has 17 residues. V was shortened by 0 bases and J by 11 bases, with 26 bases between the two germline ends. From germline, CDR1 is SGDLS and CDR2 YYNGEE. CDR3 DNA: TGTGCCAGCAGCGTAGATCCCTGGGGAGACTTCCCCAACCAGCAGTACTTC. This encodes CASSVDPWGDFPNQQYF.

This clonotype turned up a few times. The genes are TRBV20-1 and TRBJ2-1; D is unclear. Germline values: CDR1 DFQATT, CDR2 SNEGSKA (reference sequence). This CDR3 has 12 residues. Trimming took 4 bases from V and 5 from J, leaving 9 bases between them. The CDR3 here is CSATSRDNEQFF. DNA for the CDR3: TGCAGTGCTACCTCCCGGGACAATGAGCAGTTCTTC.

A remark on this clonotype: This may come from a read error, since a much larger clone is one base off. This chain uses TRBV6-2 or TRBV6-3 with TRBJ2-7; D remains unclear. Germline loops: CDR1 MNHEY, CDR2 SVGEGT. The CDR3 consists of 11 residues. CDR3 region: CAISDTSQQYF. For the CDR3, the DNA is TGTGCCATCAGTGACACAAGTCAGCAGTACTTC.

The rearrangement joins TRBV4-2 to TRBJ2-5; 10 nucleotides agree with TRBD2. J was trimmed by 5 bases and V by 1 base; bases with no gene match: 7. The germline gives CDR1 LGHNA, CDR2 YNFKEQ. The CDR3 totals 16 residues. This chain's CDR3 is CASSQGLAGERETQYF. CDR3 sequence (DNA): TGTGCCAGCAGCCAAGGGCTAGCGGGGGAACGGGAGACCCAGTACTTC.

Only a few counts were recorded for this clonotype. This rearrangement joins TRBV6-2 or TRBV6-3 to TRBJ2-5; 7 bases are a match to TRBD1. This CDR3 spans 16 amino acids. The germline V gene has CDR1 MNHEY and CDR2 SVGEGT. Unmatched junction bases numbered 6, after V lost 0 bases and J lost 2 bases. In DNA form, the CDR3 reads TGTGCCAGCAGTTACTCCCGGGACAGCCAACAAGAGACCCAGTACTTC. This codes for CASSYSRDSQQETQYF.

The V and J genes are TRBV10-3 and TRBJ2-7, with D perhaps matching TRBD1 or TRBD2 (5 bases each). Deletions cut 3 bases from V and 9 bases from J, with 15 bases between. The CDR3 consists of 13 residues. Per germline, CDR1 ENHRY and CDR2 SYGVKD. This CDR3 reads CAISEGDRHGQYF. CDR3 coding DNA: TGTGCCATCAGTGAAGGGGACCGCCACGGGCAGTACTTC.

The rearrangement joins TRBV20-1 to TRBJ1-4, with D possibly being TRBD1 (6 bases). V was clipped by 2 bases and J by 0 bases, with 22 bases between them. The germline gives CDR1 DFQATT, CDR2 SNEGSKA (reference sequence). The CDR3 length is 19 residues. CDR3 DNA sequence: TGCAGTGCTAGACCACAATCCGGGACACAGTCGTCAACTAATGAAAAACTGTTTTTT. It encodes CSARPQSGTQSSTNEKLFF.